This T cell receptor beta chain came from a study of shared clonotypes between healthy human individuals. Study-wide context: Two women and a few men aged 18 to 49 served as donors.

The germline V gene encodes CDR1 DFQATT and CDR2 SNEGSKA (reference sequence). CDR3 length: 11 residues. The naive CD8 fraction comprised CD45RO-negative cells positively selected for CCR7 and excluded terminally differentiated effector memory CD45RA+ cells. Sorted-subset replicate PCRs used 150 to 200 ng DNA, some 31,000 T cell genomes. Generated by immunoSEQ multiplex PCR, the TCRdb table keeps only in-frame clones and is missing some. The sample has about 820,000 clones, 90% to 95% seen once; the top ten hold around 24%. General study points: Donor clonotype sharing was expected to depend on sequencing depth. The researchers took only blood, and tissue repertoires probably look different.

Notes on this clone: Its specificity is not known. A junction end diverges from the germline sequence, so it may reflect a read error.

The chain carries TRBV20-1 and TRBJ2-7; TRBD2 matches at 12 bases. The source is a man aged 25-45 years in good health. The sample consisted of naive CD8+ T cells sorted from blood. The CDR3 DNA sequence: TGCAGTGCTGTCTGGACTAGCGGGAATCAATTC. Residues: CSAVWTSGNQF.